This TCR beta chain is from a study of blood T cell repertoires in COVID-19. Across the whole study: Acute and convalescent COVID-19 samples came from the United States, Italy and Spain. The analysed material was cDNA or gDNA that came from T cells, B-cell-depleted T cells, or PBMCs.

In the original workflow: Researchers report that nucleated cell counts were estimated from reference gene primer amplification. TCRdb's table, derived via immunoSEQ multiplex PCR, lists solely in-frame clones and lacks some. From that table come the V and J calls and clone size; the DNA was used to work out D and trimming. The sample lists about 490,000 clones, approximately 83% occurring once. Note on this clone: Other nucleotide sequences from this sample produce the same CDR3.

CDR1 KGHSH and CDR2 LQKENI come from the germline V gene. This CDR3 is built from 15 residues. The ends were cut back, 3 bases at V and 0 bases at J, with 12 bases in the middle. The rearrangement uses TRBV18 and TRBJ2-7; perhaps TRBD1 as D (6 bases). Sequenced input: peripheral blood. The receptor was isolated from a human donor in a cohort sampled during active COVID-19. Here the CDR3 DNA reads TGTGCCAGCTCACCGGACAGACTTAGCTCCTACGAGCAGTACTTC. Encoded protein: CASSPDRLSSYEQYF.